Each of the 8 T cell receptor beta chains below was sequenced from the same sample in a study of regulatory T cells in long-lasting Graves disease. Sequencing libraries for TCR beta were prepared with iRepertoire HTBI primers and Arm-PCR of CDR3 regions. In TCRdb, the multiplex PCR reads were re-called with MiXCR into one record per CDR3 protein. The sample yields 500,000 or so distinct CDR3 sequences, roughly 16% seen once. This sample's time point: newly diagnosed GD, antithyroid drugs for less than 3 months. The TCR library was made from RNA extracted from PBMCs. The sample also formed part of further work on T cells in Graves' hyperthyroidism and ophthalmopathy.

Material: peripheral blood mononuclear cells (PBMCs), obtained at new diagnosis, from a patient treated with antithyroid drugs. The source of these receptors is a man in his forties or fifties with Graves disease.

The chain recombines TRBV30 with TRBJ2-1; TRBD2 is a possible D gene (5 bases). This CDR3 contains 12 residues. V lost 2 bases, J lost 12 bases, and 14 bases lay in between. From germline, CDR1 is GTSNPN and CDR2 SVGIG (reference sequence). The CDR3 sequence is CAWSRGSKGQFF. CDR3 bases: TGTGCCTGGAGTCGAGGGAGTAAGGGGCAGTTCTTC.

The chain joins TRBV28 to TRBJ2-2; perhaps D is TRBD1 or TRBD2 (5 bases each). This CDR3 has 14 residues. Germline assignment: CDR1 MDHEN and CDR2 SYDVKM. Trimming took off 4 bases at V and 4 bases at J, with 10 bases between the two ends. DNA for the CDR3: TGTGCCAGCAGTTCTGGGGGAACCACCGGGGAGCTGTTTTTT. Translated: CASSSGGTTGELFF.

This clonotype has just a few counts. The chain is built from TRBV2 and TRBJ2-5; 10 bases agree with TRBD2. Germline assignment: CDR1 SNHLY and CDR2 FYNNEI. This CDR3 has 17 residues. The J segment lost 1 base and the V segment lost 2 bases, leaving 7 bases of the junction unmatched. The CDR3: CASSEFLASGSQETQYF. The CDR3 nucleotides are TGTGCCAGCAGTGAATTCCTGGCTAGCGGGAGCCAAGAGACCCAGTACTTC. Combining the CDR3 with reference TRBV2 and TRBJ2-5 gives the whole variable domain EPEVTQTPSHQVTQMGQEVILRCVPISNHLYFYWYRQILGQKVEFLVSFYNNEISEKSEIFDDQFSVERPDGSNFTLKIRSTKLEDSAMYFCASSEFLASGSQETQYFGPGTRLLVL.

This clonotype was seen at least ten times. The V call is TRBV3-1, the J call TRBJ1-3; D is unresolved. The CDR3 extends over 18 amino acids. Trimming left V 0 bases short and J 2 bases short, with 17 bases between. Looked up from germline, CDR1 is LGHDT and CDR2 is YNNKEL (reference sequence). In nucleotides, the CDR3 is TGTGCCAGCAGCCAAGATAGTGGACGCCATAGTCCTGGAAACACCATATATTTT. Protein sequence: CASSQDSGRHSPGNTIYF.

This clonotype was counted only a few times. The V call is TRBV12-5, the J call TRBJ2-3; the D gene is possibly TRBD1 (6 bases). Trimming pared 2 bases from V and 5 bases from J, leaving 14 bases between. The CDR3 length is 15 residues. CDR1 is LGHNT and CDR2 is FRNRAP in the germline V gene. This chain's CDR3 is CASGLRDKEKDTQYF. The DNA for the CDR3 is TGTGCTAGTGGTTTGAGGGACAAAGAAAAAGATACGCAGTATTTT.

This clonotype came up a few times. CDR3 nucleotide sequence: TGTGCCAGCAGCTTCCTACGGGACAGGGGGCAGTTCTTC. Translating it yields CASSFLRDRGQFF. This rearrangement joins TRBV7-9 to TRBJ2-1; 10 nucleotides agree with TRBD1. V shed 3 bases and J 12 bases; nucleotides not matched to a gene: 5. CDR1 is SEHNR and CDR2 is FQNEAQ in the germline V gene (reference sequence). The CDR3 loop spans 13 amino acids.

At least ten counts were recorded for this clonotype. The V call is TRBV20-1, the J call TRBJ2-5; the D gene is possibly TRBD2 (5 bases). The CDR3 contains 14 residues. Germline assignment: CDR1 DFQATT and CDR2 SNEGSKA (reference sequence). V was clipped by 0 bases and J by 6 bases, with 14 bases between them. As DNA, the CDR3 is TGCAGTGCTAGAGATTCAGCGGTGGGAAAGACCCAGTACTTC. It specifies CSARDSAVGKTQYF.

This clonotype was counted many times. The rearrangement links TRBV6-1 to TRBJ1-5; maybe TRBD1 (5 bases). The germline V gene has CDR1 MNHNS and CDR2 SASEGT. This CDR3 has 17 residues. The germline V and J ends were trimmed by 5 bases and 0 bases, with 17 bases remaining between them. In DNA form, the CDR3 reads TGTGCCAGCAGTAAGGGGTCCGCGGGCTATAGCAATCAGCCCCAGCATTTT. Protein product: CASSKGSAGYSNQPQHF.